The T cell receptor beta chain under discussion was sequenced for a study of human T cells and chemical hapten exposure. General study points: All donors were alopecia patients, so their immunity may differ from that of healthy people. No alteration of TCRs above 1 in 1000 frequency was seen with DPC sensitization.

Time point meaning: patch test 1, 2 weeks after DPC sensitization. Treatment here: therapeutic diphenylcyclopropenone sensitization with weekly scalp DPC. MiXCR, applied by TCRdb to the RACE reads, yields one record per CDR3 protein. The sample has about 120,000 distinct CDR3 sequences, about an eighth seen once. CDR1 is SQVTM, CDR2 ANQGSEA, per germline. Trimming shortened V by 6 bases and J by 1 base, and 9 bases separated the two germline ends. The CDR3 loop spans 13 amino acids. This clonotype was observed at least ten times. The antigen remains unidentified. The rearrangement links TRBV29-1 to TRBJ2-2; D unresolved. The receptor's source is a man aged 18 to 30 with alopecia areata. Some clones in this sample may be carry-over from other donors' samples. The source was whole blood, collected in connection with sensitization to the hapten diphenylcyclopropenone (DPC). CDR3 coding DNA: TGCAGCGTCCGCCTCCTGAACACCGGGGAGCTGTTTTTT. This gives the protein CSVRLLNTGELFF.